Following are 31 T cell receptor beta chains from one sample sequenced in a study of T cells in Graves' hyperthyroidism and ophthalmopathy. RNA transcripts gave rise to amplified TCR beta CDR3 regions. In the first-round RT-PCR of the TCR CDR3, the HTBI primer set was used. In TCRdb, the multiplex PCR reads were re-called with MiXCR into one record per CDR3 protein. The sample includes approximately 360,000 distinct CDR3 sequences, approximately 25% of them seen just once. The sample consisted of blood. The source of these receptors is a man between 45 and 60 years old with Graves' hyperthyroidism.

This clonotype was counted between two and nine times. V usage is TRBV24-1 and J usage is TRBJ2-7; D tentatively fits TRBD1 or TRBD2 (6 bases each). This CDR3 has 13 amino acids. Trimming took off 9 bases at V and 3 bases at J, with 14 bases between the two ends. Germline CDR1 KGHDR, CDR2 SFDVKD. The CDR3 sequence: CATGGQGSYEQYF. In DNA, the CDR3 is TGTGCCACCGGGGGGCAGGGGAGCTACGAGCAGTACTTC.

V usage is TRBV18 and J usage is TRBJ1-2; a weak D match, TRBD1 (5 bases). CDR1 and CDR2 from the germline V gene are KGHSH and LQKENI. Trimming took off 6 bases at V and 5 bases at J, with 19 bases between the two ends. The CDR3 spans 15 residues. CDR3 protein: CASSPGTDPGYGYTF. For the CDR3, the DNA is TGTGCCAGCTCGCCTGGGACGGATCCGGGGTATGGCTACACCTTC.

CDR3: CASSYPSTVMNTEAFF. DNA of the CDR3: TGTGCCAGCAGTTACCCTTCGACAGTTATGAACACTGAAGCTTTCTTT. The V and J genes are TRBV6-2 or TRBV6-3 and TRBJ1-1, with D tentatively TRBD1 (5 bases). The length of the CDR3 is 16 residues. Deletions cut 2 bases from V and 0 bases from J, with 13 bases between. Germline assignment: CDR1 MNHEY and CDR2 SVGEGT.

The rearrangement links TRBV27 to TRBJ2-3; 10 bases are a match to TRBD2. With V trimmed by 4 bases and J by 6 bases, 13 bases remained unmatched. CDR1 MNHEY and CDR2 SMNVEV come from the germline V gene (reference sequence). The CDR3 sequence is 17 residues long. The CDR3 sequence is CASSSRLAGRLADTQYF. CDR3 DNA sequence: TGTGCCAGCAGTTCCAGACTAGCGGGTCGACTTGCCGATACGCAGTATTTT.

This clonotype was counted a few times. The rearrangement links TRBV5-6 to TRBJ2-1; D gene uncertain. This CDR3 region has 15 residues. Per germline, CDR1 SGHDT and CDR2 YYEEEE. The germline V and J ends were trimmed by 4 bases and 0 bases, with 11 bases remaining between them. The CDR3: CASSVRRYSYNEQFF. Here the CDR3 DNA reads TGTGCCAGCAGCGTACGACGGTACTCCTACAATGAGCAGTTCTTC.

This clonotype was counted between two and nine times. This chain joins TRBV28 and TRBJ1-6; D possibly corresponds to TRBD1 (6 bases). With 5 bases removed from V and 6 bases from J, the gap between germline ends came to 14 bases. The V gene's germline CDR1 is MDHEN and CDR2 SYDVKM. There are 15 residues in the CDR3. The DNA for the CDR3 is TGTGCCAGCAGTAATGCACAGGGATCTAATTCACCCCTCCACTTT. It specifies CASSNAQGSNSPLHF.

This clonotype has ten or more counts. The genes are TRBV5-4 and TRBJ2-7, with 7 bases lining up with TRBD1. V gave up 4 bases and J gave up 7 bases; unmatched junction bases: 11. The CDR3 has 14 residues. CDR1 and CDR2 from the germline V gene are SGHNT and YYREEE (reference sequence). CDR3 in DNA: TGTGCCAGCAGCCACCAACAGGGGCCAAGGGAGCAGTACTTC. Protein: CASSHQQGPREQYF.

This clonotype has just a few counts. V is TRBV24-1 and J is TRBJ2-5; 9 bases fit TRBD2. CDR1 is KGHDR and CDR2 is SFDVKD in the germline V gene. The J segment lost 4 bases and the V segment lost 5 bases, leaving 13 bases of the junction unmatched. The CDR3 is made up of 17 amino acids. As DNA, the CDR3 is TGTGCCACCAGTGCCCTTGAGGCGGGAGGGGACAGAGAGACCCAGTACTTC. Translated: CATSALEAGGDRETQYF.

This clonotype was observed a handful of times. The rearrangement joins TRBV27 to TRBJ2-1, with TRBD2 matching over 7 bases. Trimming took 11 bases from V and 2 from J; bases not matched to a gene: 6. This CDR3 comprises 13 residues. Germline lookup yields CDR1 MNHEY and CDR2 SMNVEV (reference sequence). The CDR3 DNA sequence: TGTGCCGTCGGGGCGGGGGCCTACAATGAGCAGTTCTTC. Amino acid sequence: CAVGAGAYNEQFF.

This clonotype was found a few times. The gene calls are TRBV19 and TRBJ2-1; weak D call: TRBD2 (5 bases). The CDR3 runs to 15 residues. Looked up from germline, CDR1 is LNHDA and CDR2 is SQIVND (reference sequence). V gave up 1 base and J gave up 7 bases, with 14 bases separating them. CDR3 nucleotides: TGTGCCAGTAGTATAGGGCTAGCCCAAGTGAATGAGCAGTTCTTC. It specifies CASSIGLAQVNEQFF.

The V and J genes are TRBV2 and TRBJ2-2, with D possibly matching TRBD2 (5 bases). The CDR3 is 15 amino acids. V was trimmed by 6 bases and J by 4 bases, leaving 15 bases between them. CDR1 is SNHLY, CDR2 FYNNEI, per germline. The CDR3 spells CASRATLVPTGELFF. CDR3 DNA: TGTGCCAGCAGGGCTACACTAGTACCCACCGGGGAGCTGTTTTTT.

This clonotype was counted ten times or more. The chain carries TRBV9 and TRBJ2-7, with D possibly called TRBD1 or TRBD2 (5 bases each). CDR1 and CDR2 from the germline V gene are SGDLS and YYNGEE. The CDR3 totals 13 residues. Trimming shortened V by 0 bases and J by 4 bases, and 8 bases separated the two germline ends. CDR3 loop: CASSVGDGYEQYF. CDR3 bases: TGTGCCAGCAGCGTAGGGGACGGTTACGAGCAGTACTTC.

This clonotype was seen at least ten times. This sequence joins TRBV28 and TRBJ1-2, with D tentatively TRBD1 (6 bases). This CDR3 contains 16 residues. Trimming left V 3 bases short and J 2 bases short, with 16 bases between. Germline V lookup: CDR1 MDHEN, CDR2 SYDVKM. The DNA of the CDR3 is TGTGCCAGCAGTTTGACGGGGGCAGAAGTAAACTATGGCTACACCTTC. Translated: CASSLTGAEVNYGYTF.

This clonotype was observed many times. The rearrangement joins TRBV3-1 to TRBJ1-2, with TRBD1 matching over 9 bases. With V trimmed by 1 base and J by 8 bases, 8 bases remained unmatched. Germline V CDR1 and CDR2: LGHDT, YNNKEL (reference sequence). This CDR3 contains 15 residues. CDR3 sequence: CASSQAAGTGMGYTF. In nucleotides, the CDR3 is TGTGCCAGCAGCCAAGCAGCCGGGACAGGGATGGGCTACACCTTC.

This clonotype showed up many times. The rearrangement links TRBV7-3 to TRBJ2-5; a possible D gene is TRBD1 (6 bases). The CDR3 contains 13 residues. V shed 3 bases and J shed 4 bases, with 9 bases lying between them. Germline V gives CDR1 SGHTA, CDR2 FQGTGA. CDR3: CASSLGARETQYF. The CDR3, as DNA: TGTGCCAGCAGCTTGGGGGCCCGAGAGACCCAGTACTTC.

The CDR3 region has the DNA TGTGCCAGCAGCGTAGCAGGGAGAGAGACCCAGTACTTC. Translating it yields CASSVAGRETQYF. This rearrangement joins TRBV9 to TRBJ2-5; D tentatively reads TRBD1 or TRBD2 (5 bases each). This CDR3 region has 13 residues. Germline CDR1 SGDLS, CDR2 YYNGEE. The V gene lost 0 bases and the J gene lost 4 bases, with 7 bases spanning the gap.

This clonotype was detected many times. This sequence joins TRBV28 and TRBJ1-1, with 8 positions matching TRBD1. Trimming cost V 8 bases and J 5 bases; bases outside gene matches: 4. This CDR3 has 12 amino acids. Germline CDR1 MDHEN, CDR2 SYDVKM. CDR3 sequence: CASDRGGTEAFF. DNA of the CDR3: TGTGCCAGCGACAGGGGTGGGACTGAAGCTTTCTTT.

The CDR3 sequence: CASTPGVPSWANVLTF. The DNA for the CDR3 is TGTGCCAGTACCCCAGGGGTTCCGTCTTGGGCCAACGTCCTGACTTTC. This rearrangement joins TRBV28 to TRBJ2-6; D may be TRBD1 (6 bases). V was clipped by 9 bases and J by 5 bases, with 20 bases between them. The CDR3 sequence is 16 residues long. Germline V lookup: CDR1 MDHEN, CDR2 SYDVKM.

This clonotype was seen only a few times. This chain uses TRBV12-3 or TRBV12-4 with TRBJ1-2, with a weak D call TRBD1 (6 bases). The CDR3 extends over 16 amino acids. Trimming stripped 0 bases from V and 2 bases from J, with 13 bases between. The CDR3 nucleotides are TGTGCCAGCAGTTTAGCATCGGACAGTGCAAACTATGGCTACACCTTC. Protein: CASSLASDSANYGYTF.

This chain uses TRBV27 with TRBJ1-5; D possibly corresponds to TRBD1 (6 bases). The V end lost 2 bases, the J end lost 2 bases, and 19 bases lay between the germline ends. Germline V gives CDR1 MNHEY, CDR2 SMNVEV (reference sequence). The CDR3 has 18 amino acids. The chain's CDR3 is CASSLRGDRLGGNQPQHF. CDR3 sequence (DNA): TGTGCCAGCAGTTTAAGGGGCGACAGGTTAGGGGGCAATCAGCCCCAGCATTTT.

This clonotype was recorded a few times. The chain carries TRBV20-1 and TRBJ2-1; weak D call: TRBD1 (6 bases). Per the germline V gene, CDR1 is DFQATT and CDR2 is SNEGSKA (reference sequence). The germline V and J ends were trimmed by 3 bases and 5 bases, with 14 bases remaining between them. The CDR3 is made up of 14 amino acids. The CDR3 sequence is CSARPGPGDNEQFF. The CDR3, as DNA: TGCAGTGCTAGGCCGGGACCAGGGGACAATGAGCAGTTCTTC.

This CDR3 is CATSDSGTSGIWGEQFF. As DNA, the CDR3 is TGTGCCACCAGTGATTCTGGGACTAGCGGGATTTGGGGTGAGCAGTTCTTC. The chain employs TRBV24-1 and TRBJ2-1; 13 nucleotides agree with TRBD2. V was clipped by 2 bases and J by 9 bases; unmatched bases: 9. The CDR3 runs to 17 residues. Germline V gene data show CDR1 as KGHDR and CDR2 as SFDVKD.

The chain couples TRBV7-8 to TRBJ1-2, with a tentative D call TRBD1 (5 bases). Trimming took off 3 bases at V and 2 bases at J, with 13 bases between the two ends. The CDR3 has 15 amino acids. Per the germline V gene, CDR1 is SGHVS and CDR2 is FQNEAQ. CDR3 amino acids: CASSFQGEGNYGYTF. DNA for the CDR3: TGTGCCAGCAGCTTCCAGGGTGAGGGGAACTATGGCTACACCTTC.

V is TRBV20-1 and J is TRBJ2-7, with 10 nucleotides matching TRBD2. The CDR3 contains 15 residues. V lost 1 base to trimming and J lost 4 bases; unmatched junction nucleotides: 7. The germline V gene has CDR1 DFQATT and CDR2 SNEGSKA (reference sequence). The CDR3 DNA reads as TGCAGTGCTAGAGGCACGTCTAGCGGGAGTTACGAGCAGTACTTC. This codes for CSARGTSSGSYEQYF.

The genes are TRBV6-1 and TRBJ2-1; 8 positions match TRBD1. This CDR3 spans 13 amino acids. Germline loops: CDR1 MNHNS, CDR2 SASEGT. V lost 6 bases and J lost 4; bases outside the gene matches: 2. The CDR3 bases are TGTGCCAGCAGAACAGGGGGATACAATGAGCAGTTCTTC. This sequence encodes CASRTGGYNEQFF.

The rearrangement joins TRBV20-1 to TRBJ2-7, with 9 bases lining up with TRBD1. CDR1 is DFQATT, CDR2 SNEGSKA, per germline (reference sequence). The junction had 12 bases not matched to a gene; V was cut back by 6 bases and J by 0 bases. CDR3 length: 16 amino acids. CDR3 loop: CSALVGTGRVSYEQYF. The CDR3 DNA sequence: TGCAGTGCCCTCGTAGGGACAGGGCGTGTCTCCTACGAGCAGTACTTC.

Many counts were recorded for this clonotype. V and J are TRBV6-1 and TRBJ2-7; 8 bases are a match to TRBD2. The CDR3 is 16 amino acids. With V trimmed by 5 bases and J by 2 bases, 11 bases remained unmatched. The V gene's germline CDR1 is MNHNS and CDR2 SASEGT. The CDR3 sequence is CASSYPVAGSAYEQYF. Written as DNA, the CDR3 is TGTGCCAGCAGTTATCCCGTAGCGGGGTCGGCCTACGAGCAGTACTTC.

This clonotype was detected only a few times. CDR3 residues: CASKDQPGLANSQYF. The CDR3 DNA reads as TGCGCCAGCAAGGACCAACCGGGACTAGCGAATAGCCAGTACTTC. The rearrangement links TRBV5-1 to TRBJ2-5; TRBD2 aligns across 10 bases. The CDR3 spans 15 residues. Germline CDR1 and CDR2: SGHRS and YFSETQ. The V gene end was trimmed by 6 bases and the J gene end by 10 bases; junction bases not matched to a gene: 15.

This clonotype was observed at least ten times. The chain employs TRBV2 and TRBJ2-7, with D unresolved. The CDR3 has 14 amino acids. Per germline, CDR1 SNHLY and CDR2 FYNNEI. Trimming shortened V by 6 bases and J by 3 bases, and 15 bases separated the two germline ends. CDR3 sequence: CASSLLVEVYEQYF. In DNA, the CDR3 is TGTGCCAGCAGCCTCCTCGTAGAGGTCTACGAGCAGTACTTC.

The rearrangement links TRBV27 to TRBJ1-2; D may be TRBD1 (5 bases). The CDR3 runs 14 residues. Trimming cost V 0 bases and J 8 bases, with 13 bases left between them. Per germline, CDR1 MNHEY and CDR2 SMNVEV (reference sequence). CDR3 amino acids: CASSLSGPSGGYTF. The CDR3 nucleotides are TGTGCCAGCAGTTTATCTGGCCCATCAGGGGGCTACACCTTC.

This clonotype has ten or more counts. The chain employs TRBV7-6 and TRBJ2-1, with D hard to call. CDR1 and CDR2 from the germline V gene are SGHVS and FNYEAQ. The V end was cut by 2 bases, the J end by 4 bases, with 9 bases between. This CDR3 comprises 14 residues. The CDR3 protein is CASSLRASYNEQFF. The CDR3 DNA sequence: TGTGCCAGCAGCTTAAGGGCCAGTTACAATGAGCAGTTCTTC.